The source of this T cell receptor (beta chain) is a study of shared clonotypes between healthy human individuals. The method was immunoSEQ multiplex PCR; TCRdb's version includes in-frame clones alone and lacks a portion of them. The sample includes over a million clones, around 95% seen only once; the top ten take more than 0.9%. Points on this clone: Additional DNA sequences in this sample encode the identical CDR3.

Trimming took 3 bases from V and 1 from J, leaving 7 bases between them. CDR1 and CDR2 (germline): SGHNT, YENEEA. The CDR3 sequence is 14 residues long. V usage is TRBV11-3 and J usage is TRBJ2-1; the D gene is possibly TRBD1 (5 bases). Material: naive CD4+ T cells sorted from blood. Indicated subset: CD45RA+ positively selected. The TCR sequence derives from a man aged 25 to 40 in good health. This chain's CDR3 is CASSFSGSYNEQFF. CDR3 coding DNA: TGTGCCAGCAGCTTTTCAGGGTCCTACAATGAGCAGTTCTTC.